These 20 T cell receptor beta chains came from one sample sequenced in a study of type 1 and type 2 diabetes patients. Genomic DNA was the PCR template. Amplification of the beta chain CDR3 used 30 forward and 13 reverse multiplex primers. TCRdb fed the multiplex PCR reads into MiXCR, producing one record per CDR3 protein. The profile shows 250,000 to 300,000 distinct CDR3 sequences, more than 45% of them singletons. Material: peripheral blood mononuclear cells (PBMCs). The receptors were sampled from a man younger than 35 with type 2 diabetes.

The chain carries TRBV12-3 or TRBV12-4 and TRBJ1-2, with TRBD1 matching 7 bases. V shed 4 bases, J shed 10 bases, and the junction held 9 bases outside the gene matches. This CDR3 spans 13 amino acids. The CDR3 coding sequence is TGTGCCAGCAGTTACGGGGGACAGACAGACTACACCTTC. This encodes CASSYGGQTDYTF.

The chain has TRBV15 and TRBJ1-1; D remains unclear. The CDR3 sequence is 14 residues long. V was shortened by 1 base and J by 7 bases, with 13 bases between the two germline ends. The germline V gene encodes CDR1 LNHNV and CDR2 YYDKDF (reference sequence). This chain's CDR3 is CATSRGRGTLEAFF. The DNA for the CDR3 is TGTGCCACCAGCAGAGGGCGGGGTACACTTGAAGCTTTCTTT. The variable domain in full, with the rest retrieved from reference TRBV15 and TRBJ1-1, is DAMVIQNPRYQVTQFGKPVTLSCSQTLNHNVMYWYQQKSSQAPKLLFHYYDKDFNNEADTPDNFQSRRPNTSFCFLDIRSPGLGDTAMYLCATSRGRGTLEAFFGQGTRLTVV.

For this clonotype: The CDR3 end shows no conserved phenylalanine or tryptophan, and so a read error is likely. The J gene is TRBJ1-1, the V gene TRBV29-1; the D is unclear. CDR3 length equals 10 residues. Germline lookup yields CDR1 SQVTM and CDR2 ANQGSEA. V was clipped by 4 bases and J by 7 bases, with 7 bases between them. CDR3 region: CSVVENEAFY. For the CDR3, the DNA is TGCAGCGTTGTGGAGAATGAAGCTTTCTAT.

This clonotype was seen only a few times. The chain is built from TRBV28 and TRBJ1-1; D ambiguous. V was shortened by 1 base and J by 2 bases, with 11 bases between the two germline ends. The CDR3 is 15 residues long. Germline V lookup: CDR1 MDHEN, CDR2 SYDVKM. CDR3 sequence (DNA): TGTGCCAGCAGTTTATCGGGCGACGGTAACACTGAAGCTTTCTTT. This sequence encodes CASSLSGDGNTEAFF.

The chain is built from TRBV6-5 and TRBJ1-2; 8 nucleotides line up with TRBD1. The CDR3 is made up of 13 amino acids. Germline CDR1 reads MNHEY; CDR2 reads SVGAGI. The J segment lost 4 bases and the V segment lost 5 bases, leaving 3 bases of the junction unmatched. The CDR3 region is CASSPDRVYGYTF. The CDR3 DNA reads TGTGCCAGCAGTCCGGACAGGGTCTATGGCTACACCTTC.

The gene calls are TRBV2 and TRBJ2-1; D possibly matches TRBD1 or TRBD2 (6 bases each). CDR1 is SNHLY, CDR2 FYNNEI, per germline. Between the trimmed V and J ends, which lost 4 bases and 8 bases, there was a span of 12 bases. The CDR3 has 13 residues. CDR3 nucleotides: TGTGCCAGCAGTGGCCCGGGGGCTCATGAGCAGTTCTTC. Residues: CASSGPGAHEQFF.

This chain uses TRBV19 with TRBJ2-1, with 8 bases lining up with TRBD1. The germline gives CDR1 LNHDA, CDR2 SQIVND (reference sequence). The CDR3 sequence is 15 residues long. The V and J ends lost 6 bases and 1 base, in that order; junction bases with no gene match: 5. Here the CDR3 reads CASRPQGGSYNEQFF. In DNA form, the CDR3 reads TGTGCCAGTAGGCCACAGGGGGGATCCTACAATGAGCAGTTCTTC.

This clonotype appeared a single time. A much more abundant neighbour one base away suggests this may be a read error. The chain has TRBV19 and TRBJ1-1, with D hard to call. Trimming left V 6 bases short and J 11 bases short, with 13 bases between. CDR1 LNHDA and CDR2 SQIVND come from the germline V gene (reference sequence). The CDR3 runs 11 residues. Written as DNA, the CDR3 is TGTGCCAGTAGCCGGTCAGGTGAGGCTTTCTTT. Protein product: CASSRSGEAFF.

Notes on this clonotype: The junction and the germline gene differ at one end; a read error may be behind it. This chain's CDR3 is CASSPDRNEKPFF. CDR3 DNA: TGCGCCAGCAGCCCGGACAGGAATGAAAAACCGTTTTTT. This sequence joins TRBV4-1 and TRBJ1-4; 7 nucleotides line up with TRBD1. Germline V gene lookup returns CDR1 MGHRA and CDR2 YSYEKL. This CDR3 region has 13 residues.

With respect to this clonotype: Compared with germline, one end of the junction differs, possibly owing to a read error. The CDR3 nucleotides read TGTGCCAGCGCTAGGGTAGCCTACGAGCACTACTTC. This translates into CASARVAYEHYF. The chain carries TRBV6-6 and TRBJ2-7; D is unresolved. This CDR3 comprises 12 residues. Looked up from germline, CDR1 is MNHNY and CDR2 is SVGAGI (reference sequence).

This clonotype was detected a few times. Germline is not matched at one junction end, which may reflect a read error. This chain joins TRBV7-7 and TRBJ2-7, with a tentative D call TRBD2 (6 bases). This CDR3 is built from 15 residues. Germline CDR1 and CDR2: SSHAT and FNYEAQ (reference sequence). The DNA for the CDR3 is TGTGCTAGCAGCCCTCTTGCGGGGAGCTCCTACGAGCAGTACTTC. Its protein is CASSPLAGSSYEQYF.

V usage is TRBV7-2 and J usage is TRBJ2-5; D not resolved. The V and J ends lost 7 bases and 4 bases respectively, with 16 bases between them. The CDR3 spans 14 residues. Germline V gene lookup returns CDR1 SGHTA and CDR2 FQGNSA. CDR3 nucleotides: TGTGCCAGCATCACCCCGTTTTTCCGAGAGACCCAGTACTTC. Amino acid sequence: CASITPFFRETQYF.

The sample holds a few counts of this clonotype. This sequence joins TRBV25-1 and TRBJ2-7; TRBD1 is a possible D gene (5 bases). Germline lookup yields CDR1 MGHDK and CDR2 SYGVNS. V shed 1 base and J shed 0 bases, with 10 bases lying between them. The CDR3 totals 15 residues. CDR3 coding DNA: TGTGCCAGCAGTGAATGGGGCAGCAGCTCCTACGAGCAGTACTTC. As protein: CASSEWGSSSYEQYF.

About this clonotype itself: A read error may explain this, as a much larger clone is one base away. The rearrangement links TRBV7-2 to TRBJ1-2; D unresolved. Per germline, CDR1 SGHTA and CDR2 FQGNSA. The ends were cut back, 2 bases at V and 8 bases at J, with 12 bases in the middle. CDR3 length equals 13 residues. CDR3 bases: TGTGCCAGCAGCTTAAATCTCGCGGGAGGCTACACCTTC. This translates into CASSLNLAGGYTF.

The sample holds many counts of this clonotype. This chain connects TRBV14 to TRBJ1-2; D is ambiguous. The germline CDR1 and CDR2 sequences are SGHDN and FVKESK. This CDR3 spans 15 amino acids. Trimming cost V 0 bases and J 8 bases, with 16 bases left between them. The CDR3 bases are TGTGCCAGCAGCCAAGATACGGAAGGGAAAAAAGGCTACACCTTC. Translation: CASSQDTEGKKGYTF.

This chain links TRBV6-5 with TRBJ1-1; TRBD1 matches 9 bases. The CDR3 covers 13 residues. The J segment lost 6 bases and the V segment lost 4 bases, leaving 3 bases of the junction unmatched. Germline V gives CDR1 MNHEY, CDR2 SVGAGI. In nucleotides, the CDR3 is TGTGCCAGCAGTTCCGGGACAGGGCCTGAAGCTTTCTTT. This sequence encodes CASSSGTGPEAFF.

The rearrangement joins TRBV7-3 to TRBJ2-1; 7 bases are a match to TRBD2. This CDR3 region has 16 residues. Trimming removed 4 bases from V and 4 bases from J; junction bases left unmatched: 10. CDR1 is SGHTA and CDR2 is FQGTGA in the germline V gene. For the CDR3, the DNA is TGTGCCAGCAGCTCCACCGGGACTACCCAATACAATGAGCAGTTCTTC. This gives the protein CASSSTGTTQYNEQFF.

The chain links TRBV7-9 to TRBJ1-2; no clear D gene. The ends were cut back, 6 bases at V and 4 bases at J, with 9 bases in the middle. The CDR3 length is 12 residues. Germline CDR1 and CDR2: SEHNR and FQNEAQ (reference sequence). The CDR3 protein is CASSFKGYGYTF. CDR3 coding DNA: TGTGCCAGCAGTTTTAAGGGCTATGGCTACACCTTC.

This clonotype was counted many times. The rearrangement links TRBV15 to TRBJ2-5, with TRBD2 matching over 8 bases. Germline V lookup: CDR1 LNHNV, CDR2 YYDKDF (reference sequence). Trimming cost V 1 base and J 3 bases; bases outside gene matches: 4. This CDR3 has 15 amino acids. This chain's CDR3 is CATSRVIGREETQYF. CDR3 DNA: TGTGCCACCAGCAGAGTCATCGGGAGGGAAGAGACCCAGTACTTC.

The chain uses TRBV7-2 and TRBJ1-1; D perhaps matches TRBD1 (5 bases). The V end lost 4 bases, the J end lost 7 bases, and 16 bases lay between the germline ends. The CDR3 covers 14 residues. Germline V lookup: CDR1 SGHTA, CDR2 FQGNSA. The chain's CDR3 is CASSSLAGTIEAFF. As DNA, the CDR3 is TGTGCCAGCAGCTCCCTGGCAGGGACGATTGAAGCTTTCTTT.